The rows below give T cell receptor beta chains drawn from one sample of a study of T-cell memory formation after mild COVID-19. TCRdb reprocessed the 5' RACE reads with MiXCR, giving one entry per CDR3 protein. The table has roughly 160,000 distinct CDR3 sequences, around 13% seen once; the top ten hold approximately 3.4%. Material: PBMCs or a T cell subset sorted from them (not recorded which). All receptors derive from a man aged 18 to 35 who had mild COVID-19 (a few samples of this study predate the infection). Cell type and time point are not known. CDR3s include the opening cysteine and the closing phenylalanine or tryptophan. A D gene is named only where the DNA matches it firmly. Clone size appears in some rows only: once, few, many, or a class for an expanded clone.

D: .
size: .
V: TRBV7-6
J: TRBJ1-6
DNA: TGTGCCAGCAGCTTAGCTACGGATTCACCCCTCCACTTT
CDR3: CASSLATDSPLHF

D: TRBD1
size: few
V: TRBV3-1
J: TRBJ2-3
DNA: TGTGCCAGCAGCCAAGCCCCGGGGACAGTCACAGATACGCAGTATTTT
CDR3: CASSQAPGTVTDTQYF

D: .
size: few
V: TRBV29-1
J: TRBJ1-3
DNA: TGCAGCGGTACCGTCGAGGGGTCTGGAAACACCATATATTTT
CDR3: CSGTVEGSGNTIYF

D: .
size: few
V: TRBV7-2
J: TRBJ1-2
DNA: TGTGCCAGCGGCCCTCGAGGGGTAGGAAGCTATGGCTACACCTTC
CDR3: CASGPRGVGSYGYTF

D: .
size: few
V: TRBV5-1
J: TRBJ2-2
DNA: TGCGCCAGCAGCTTGACAGAGACCGGGGAGCTGTTTTTT
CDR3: CASSLTETGELFF

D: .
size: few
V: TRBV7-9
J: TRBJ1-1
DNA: TGTGCCAGCAGCTTAAGGGCAGGGGCCTCGAACACTGAAGCTTTCTTT
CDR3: CASSLRAGASNTEAFF

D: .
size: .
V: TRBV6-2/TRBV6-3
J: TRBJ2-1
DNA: TGTGCCAGCAGCGTATTTTGGGTAGTCGGAGTGAATGAGCAGTTCTTC
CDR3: CASSVFWVVGVNEQFF

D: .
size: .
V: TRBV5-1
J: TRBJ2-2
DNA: TGCGCCAGCAGCTTGGGCGGAGGGGTGAACACCGGGGAGCTGTTTTTT
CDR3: CASSLGGGVNTGELFF

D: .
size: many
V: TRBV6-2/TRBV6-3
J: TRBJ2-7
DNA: TGTGCCAGCAGTTACTCGGATGGGCAACCCGTGCAGTACTTC
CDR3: CASSYSDGQPVQYF

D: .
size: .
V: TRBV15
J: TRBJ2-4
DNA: TGTGCCACCAGCAGAGATGCCTCGGACATTAGCATTCAGTACTTC
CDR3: CATSRDASDISIQYF

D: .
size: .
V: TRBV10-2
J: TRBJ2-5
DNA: TGCGCCAGCAGACAGGGCAGGGAGGTGGAGACCCAGTACTTC
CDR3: CASRQGREVETQYF

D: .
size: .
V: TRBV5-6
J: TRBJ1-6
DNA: TGTGCCAGCAGCGGACCCCGGGATGAAAGCTCCTATAATTCACCCCTCCACTTT
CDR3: CASSGPRDESSYNSPLHF

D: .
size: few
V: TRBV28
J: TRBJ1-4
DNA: TGTGCCAGCAGTTCCCCGGGTGGGGGGTTTGGTGAAAAACTGTTTTTT
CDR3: CASSSPGGGFGEKLFF

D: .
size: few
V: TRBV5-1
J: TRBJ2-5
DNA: TGCGCCAGCAGCTTGGGTCAGACAGGAGAGACCCAGTACTTC
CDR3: CASSLGQTGETQYF

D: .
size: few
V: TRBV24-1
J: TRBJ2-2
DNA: TGTGCCACCAGCGACTGGGGGCGCGAAACCGGGGAGCTGTTTTTT
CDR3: CATSDWGRETGELFF

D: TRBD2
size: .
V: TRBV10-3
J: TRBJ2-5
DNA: TGTGCCATCAGTGATCATTCGCGGGGGAAAGAGACCCAGTACTTC
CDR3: CAISDHSRGKETQYF

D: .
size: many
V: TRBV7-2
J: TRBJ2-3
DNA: TGTGCCAGCAGCTTAGTGGTACAGGAGAGAGCGCAGTATTTT
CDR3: CASSLVVQERAQYF

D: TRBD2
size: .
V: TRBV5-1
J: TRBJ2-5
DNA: TGCGCCAGCAGCTTGGACGCAGCGGGACCTCAAGAGACCCAGTACTTC
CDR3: CASSLDAAGPQETQYF

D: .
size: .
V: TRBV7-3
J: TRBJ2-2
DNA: TGTGCCAGCAGCCTTGTGGGGGGCGTAGATACCGGGGAGCTGTTTTTT
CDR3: CASSLVGGVDTGELFF

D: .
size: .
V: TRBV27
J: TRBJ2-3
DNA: TGTGCCAGCAGTTTAGGGGAGGGGGGAGTCACAGATACGCAGTATTTT
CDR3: CASSLGEGGVTDTQYF

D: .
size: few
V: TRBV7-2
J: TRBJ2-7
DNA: TGTGCCAGCAGCTCCAGGGGAGGCTACGAGCAGTACTTC
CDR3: CASSSRGGYEQYF

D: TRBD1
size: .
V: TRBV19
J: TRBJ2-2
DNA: TGTGCCAGTAGCACCCTCCCGTGGACAGGGCGGAACACCGGGGAGCTGTTTTTT
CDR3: CASSTLPWTGRNTGELFF

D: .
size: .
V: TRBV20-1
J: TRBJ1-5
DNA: TGCAGTGCTAGAGTGGACGGCCTTAGCAATCAGCCCCAGCATTTT
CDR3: CSARVDGLSNQPQHF

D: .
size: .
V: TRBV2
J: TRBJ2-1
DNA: TGTGCCAGCGCGGGAAGCTCCTACAATGAGCAGTTCTTC
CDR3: CASAGSSYNEQFF

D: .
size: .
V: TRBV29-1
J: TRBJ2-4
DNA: TGCAGCGTTGGCGAGGGAGCAAACATTCAGTACTTC
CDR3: CSVGEGANIQYF

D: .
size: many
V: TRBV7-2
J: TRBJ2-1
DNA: TGTGCCAGCAGCTTAGGACAGGTCCACAATGAGCAGTTCTTC
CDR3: CASSLGQVHNEQFF

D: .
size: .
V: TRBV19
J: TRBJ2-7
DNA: TGTGCCAGTAGTATACAGGGTGGCTACGAGCAGTACTTC
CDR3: CASSIQGGYEQYF

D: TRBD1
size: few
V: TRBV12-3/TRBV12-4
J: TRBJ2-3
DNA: TGTGCCAGCAGTCTCCGGACAGGGAATACAGATACGCAGTATTTT
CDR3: CASSLRTGNTDTQYF

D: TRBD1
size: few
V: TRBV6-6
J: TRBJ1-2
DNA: TGTGCCAGCAGACCTACAGGGGATTCTAACTATGGCTACACCTTC
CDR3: CASRPTGDSNYGYTF

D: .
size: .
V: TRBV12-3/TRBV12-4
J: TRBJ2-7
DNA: TGTGCCAGCAGTTCAAAGGGAACCGAGCAGTACTTC
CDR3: CASSSKGTEQYF

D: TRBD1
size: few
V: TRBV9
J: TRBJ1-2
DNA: TGTGCCAGCAGCCAAAGGTACACAGGGGGCGCAGCCTATGGCTACACCTTC
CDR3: CASSQRYTGGAAYGYTF

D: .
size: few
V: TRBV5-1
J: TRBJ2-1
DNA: TGCGCCAGCAGCTTCGGGGAGTACAATGAGCAGTTCTTC
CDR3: CASSFGEYNEQFF

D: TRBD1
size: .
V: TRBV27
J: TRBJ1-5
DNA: TGTGCCAGCAGTTTCACGCCGACAGGGAATCAGCCCCAGCATTTT
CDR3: CASSFTPTGNQPQHF

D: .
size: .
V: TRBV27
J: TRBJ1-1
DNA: TGTGCCAGCAGTTTACAACCGGGGACTGAAGCTTTCTTT
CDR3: CASSLQPGTEAFF

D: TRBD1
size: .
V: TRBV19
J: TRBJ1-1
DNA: TGTGCCAGCGACCGAACAGGGGGAGTGACTGAAGCTTTCTTT
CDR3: CASDRTGGVTEAFF

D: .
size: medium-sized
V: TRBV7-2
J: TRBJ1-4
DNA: TGTGCCAGCAGCTTAACAGGGTCAACTAATGAAAAACTGTTTTTT
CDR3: CASSLTGSTNEKLFF

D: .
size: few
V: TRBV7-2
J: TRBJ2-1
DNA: TGTGCCAGCAGCCGACCTGTGGGAGCAGCCAATGAGCAGTTCTTC
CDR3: CASSRPVGAANEQFF

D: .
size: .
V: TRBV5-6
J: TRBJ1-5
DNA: TGTGCCAGCAGCTTCTCCTCCGGGGGCGCAGGCCAGCCCCAGCATTTT
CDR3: CASSFSSGGAGQPQHF

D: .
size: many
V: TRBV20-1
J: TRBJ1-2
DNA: TGCAGTGCTAATGCATTTCAAAGGGGGGTGGGTGGCTACACCTTC
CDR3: CSANAFQRGVGGYTF

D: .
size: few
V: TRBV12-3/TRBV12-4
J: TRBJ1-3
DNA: TGTGCCAGCAGGACAGCCAGCTCTGGAAACACCATATATTTT
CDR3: CASRTASSGNTIYF

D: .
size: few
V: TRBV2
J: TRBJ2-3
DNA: TGTGCCAGCAGTATAACTACAGGGACAGATACGCAGTATTTT
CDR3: CASSITTGTDTQYF

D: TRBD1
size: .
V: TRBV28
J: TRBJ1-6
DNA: TGTGCCAGCATACAACCAGGGGGAGGGCACAATTCACCCCTCCACTTT
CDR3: CASIQPGGGHNSPLHF

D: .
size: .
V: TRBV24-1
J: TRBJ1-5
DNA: TGTGCCACCAGTGACATAGGAGGGAATCAGCCCCAGCATTTT
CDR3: CATSDIGGNQPQHF